Shown below are 29 T cell receptor beta chains from a single sample sequenced in a study of blood T cell repertoires in COVID-19. Sequencing was performed with immunoSEQ multiplex PCR; in TCRdb, only in-frame clones are kept and a portion is missing. Here the sample spans 100,000 to 150,000 clones, approximately 80% being singletons. The sample comprised peripheral blood. These receptors were taken from a human donor in a cohort sampled during active COVID-19.

This chain joins TRBV9 and TRBJ1-6, with D tentatively TRBD1 (5 bases). CDR1 and CDR2 from the germline V gene are SGDLS and YYNGEE. The CDR3 length is 15 residues. Trimming pared 0 bases from V and 5 bases from J, leaving 9 bases between. The CDR3 here is CASSVVDSHNSPLHF. Here the CDR3 DNA reads TGTGCCAGCAGCGTAGTCGACAGCCATAATTCACCCCTCCACTTT.

The DNA for the CDR3 is TGTGCCAGCAGCTTACGACAGGGGCGAGGGGAGCAGTACTTC. This sequence encodes CASSLRQGRGEQYF. The V call is TRBV5-5, the J call TRBJ2-7, with 8 bases that match TRBD1. With V trimmed by 2 bases and J by 7 bases, 8 bases remained unmatched. The V gene's germline CDR1 is SGHKS and CDR2 YYEKEE (reference sequence). The CDR3 spans 14 residues.

CDR3 protein: CASSPQREIFNEQFF. Here the CDR3 DNA reads TGTGCCAGCAGCCCACAGAGGGAGATATTCAATGAGCAGTTCTTC. The chain is built from TRBV7-2 and TRBJ2-1, with a tentative D call TRBD2 (5 bases). CDR3 length equals 15 residues. Germline CDR1 SGHTA, CDR2 FQGNSA. V lost 5 bases and J 6 bases, leaving 17 bases between the germline ends.

The J gene is TRBJ1-1, the V gene TRBV7-8, with D perhaps matching TRBD1 (5 bases). The CDR3 sequence is 11 residues long. Germline loops: CDR1 SGHVS, CDR2 FQNEAQ. The CDR3: CATGGNTEAFF. The CDR3 bases are TGTGCTACGGGGGGGAACACTGAAGCTTTCTTT.

V usage is TRBV6-6 and J usage is TRBJ2-3; 10 bases fit TRBD1. The germline gives CDR1 MNHNY, CDR2 SVGAGI (reference sequence). CDR3 length: 14 amino acids. V dropped 4 bases and J dropped 3; count of bases not matched to a gene: 1. CDR3 residues: CASSSGQGTDTQYF. CDR3 coding DNA: TGTGCCAGCAGTTCGGGACAGGGGACAGATACGCAGTATTTT.

The V and J genes are TRBV28 and TRBJ2-3, with 9 bases that match TRBD2. This CDR3 is built from 15 residues. The germline V gene encodes CDR1 MDHEN and CDR2 SYDVKM. V lost 5 bases, J lost 5 bases, and 8 bases stayed unmatched. DNA for the CDR3: TGTGCCAGCAGTGACGCTAGCGGGAAGGAAGATACGCAGTATTTT. It specifies CASSDASGKEDTQYF.

The chain has TRBV5-6 and TRBJ1-2; 8 bases align to TRBD1. The J segment lost 4 bases and the V segment lost 1 base, leaving 6 bases of the junction unmatched. Germline-derived CDR1 and CDR2 are SGHDT and YYEEEE. This CDR3 contains 15 residues. The CDR3 DNA reads as TGTGCCAGCAGCTTGTCCACAGGGGGAACCTATGGCTACACCTTC. The encoded protein is CASSLSTGGTYGYTF.

This clone was seen a few times. This chain connects TRBV27 to TRBJ2-5; the D gene is possibly TRBD2 (5 bases). Trimming removed 3 bases from V and 1 base from J, with 12 bases in between. Germline V lookup: CDR1 MNHEY, CDR2 SMNVEV (reference sequence). The CDR3 is made up of 15 amino acids. In DNA form, the CDR3 reads TGTGCCAGCAGTTTCCTTGGGAGTCCCCAAGAGACCCAGTACTTC. Residues: CASSFLGSPQETQYF.

The rearrangement uses TRBV6-1 and TRBJ1-2; TRBD1 might be the D (6 bases). The CDR3 covers 15 residues. With 3 bases removed from V and 4 bases from J, the gap between germline ends came to 15 bases. Germline V gene lookup returns CDR1 MNHNS and CDR2 SASEGT. CDR3 in amino acids: CASSDTGSVIYGYTF. The DNA for the CDR3 is TGTGCCAGCAGTGATACAGGGTCCGTGATCTATGGCTACACCTTC.

The chain links TRBV7-8 to TRBJ2-7, with 10 bases matching TRBD2. The germline V gene encodes CDR1 SGHVS and CDR2 FQNEAQ. J gave up 1 base and V 0 bases, and 3 bases lay outside the gene matches. The CDR3 length is 16 residues. Here the CDR3 DNA reads TGTGCCAGCAGCTTAGCGAGTAGCGGGAGGTCCTACGAGCAGTACTTC. The encoded protein is CASSLASSGRSYEQYF. The variable domain in full, with the rest retrieved from reference TRBV7-8 and TRBJ2-7, is GAGVSQSPRYKVAKRGQDVALRCDPISGHVSLFWYQQALGQGPEFLTYFQNEAQLDKSGLPSDRFFAERPEGSVSTLKIQRTQQEDSAVYLCASSLASSGRSYEQYFGPGTRLTVT.

This chain uses TRBV18 with TRBJ2-1; TRBD2 might be the D (6 bases). This CDR3 comprises 15 residues. Trimming removed 3 bases at V and 2 bases at J, with 11 bases between. Germline assignment: CDR1 KGHSH and CDR2 LQKENI. CDR3 region: CASSPGGGTYNEQFF. In DNA, the CDR3 is TGTGCCAGCTCACCTGGCGGAGGGACCTACAATGAGCAGTTCTTC.

This clone has just one count. The J gene is TRBJ1-2, the V gene TRBV6-5; the D gene is possibly TRBD1 (6 bases). V was shortened by 10 bases and J by 7 bases, with 16 bases between the two germline ends. Per the germline V gene, CDR1 is MNHEY and CDR2 is SVGAGI. This CDR3 has 12 amino acids. The CDR3, as DNA: TGTGCCATACGATCGGGGGGCTTTGGCTACACCTTC. It codes for CAIRSGGFGYTF.

The chain uses TRBV9 and TRBJ1-1; D is uncertain. Germline CDR1 SGDLS, CDR2 YYNGEE. Between the trimmed V and J ends, which lost 2 bases and 7 bases, there was a span of 12 bases. The CDR3 is made up of 13 amino acids. This chain's CDR3 is CASSVWWADEAFF. CDR3 DNA sequence: TGTGCCAGCAGCGTTTGGTGGGCCGATGAAGCTTTCTTT.

The table lists this clone with a count of one. The rearrangement uses TRBV15 and TRBJ2-7; TRBD2 might be the D (6 bases). The CDR3 is made up of 13 amino acids. Germline-derived CDR1 and CDR2 are LNHNV and YYDKDF (reference sequence). Trimming shortened V by 5 bases and J by 7 bases, and 15 bases separated the two germline ends. Here the CDR3 reads CATSGTSDGEQYF. The CDR3 region has the DNA TGTGCCACCAGCGGGACTTCTGACGGTGAGCAGTACTTC.

The chain couples TRBV19 to TRBJ2-7; 10 nucleotides align to TRBD1. In germline, CDR1 is LNHDA, CDR2 SQIVND (reference sequence). V was pared by 7 bases and J by 0 bases, with 12 bases of the junction left unmatched. The CDR3 is 17 amino acids. As DNA, the CDR3 is TGTGCCAGTACCCGGGACAGGGGAAGGCCTAGCTCCTACGAGCAGTACTTC. Protein product: CASTRDRGRPSSYEQYF.

CDR3 sequence: CASSQVPRETQYF. For the CDR3, the DNA is TGTGCCAGCAGCCAGGTACCCAGAGAGACCCAGTACTTC. The V call is TRBV4-2, the J call TRBJ2-5; no clear D. The V and J ends lost 3 bases and 4 bases respectively, with 9 bases between them. The CDR3 runs to 13 residues. Germline CDR1 LGHNA, CDR2 YNFKEQ.

This clone appeared a few times. The chain combines TRBV28 with TRBJ2-7; 10 bases align to TRBD1. The CDR3 sequence is 16 residues long. The V and J ends lost 8 bases and 2 bases, in that order; junction bases with no gene match: 12. CDR1 is MDHEN, CDR2 SYDVKM, per germline. The DNA for the CDR3 is TGTGCCAGCCGAGAACTTACCGGACAGGGGGCCTACGAGCAGTACTTC. The encoded protein is CASRELTGQGAYEQYF.

This rearrangement joins TRBV18 to TRBJ2-1, with a possible D match to TRBD2 (5 bases). The germline gives CDR1 KGHSH, CDR2 LQKENI. V lost 3 bases and J lost 7, with 10 bases in between. The CDR3 is made up of 13 amino acids. The CDR3 nucleotides are TGTGCCAGCTCACCGGCGGGTGGGAATGAGCAGTTCTTC. Translated: CASSPAGGNEQFF.

This sequence joins TRBV9 and TRBJ2-5; 10 nucleotides align to TRBD2. The CDR3 contains 14 residues. Germline lookup yields CDR1 SGDLS and CDR2 YYNGEE. The trim removed 2 bases at V and 5 bases at J, leaving 3 bases unmatched. The CDR3 DNA is TGTGCCAGCAGCGTTAGCGGGGGGCCGGAGACCCAGTACTTC. This gives the protein CASSVSGGPETQYF.

The V call is TRBV5-1, the J call TRBJ2-2; TRBD1 matches 9 bases. Germline-derived CDR1 and CDR2 are SGHRS and YFSETQ. The ends lost 4 bases at V and 3 bases at J; junction bases unmatched: 4. The CDR3 contains 15 residues. CDR3 amino acids: CASSVDRGDTGELFF. CDR3 DNA sequence: TGCGCCAGCAGCGTTGACAGGGGGGACACCGGGGAGCTGTTTTTT.

V gene TRBV9 combines with J gene TRBJ1-1, with a weak D call TRBD1 (6 bases). Germline values: CDR1 SGDLS, CDR2 YYNGEE. V was trimmed by 4 bases and J by 5 bases, leaving 12 bases between them. CDR3 length equals 13 residues. CDR3 nucleotide sequence: TGTGCCAGCAGCAAAGGGGGTGGGACTGAAGCTTTCTTT. This encodes CASSKGGGTEAFF. Full variable domain (outside the CDR3, taken from reference TRBV9 and TRBJ1-1): DSGVTQTPKHLITATGQRVTLRCSPRSGDLSVYWYQQSLDQGLQFLIQYYNGEERAKGNILERFSAQQFPDLHSELNLSSLELGDSALYFCASSKGGGTEAFFGQGTRLTVV.

The V and J genes are TRBV28 and TRBJ2-5; TRBD2 might be the D (6 bases). V dropped 3 bases and J dropped 2 bases, with 13 bases sitting between them. CDR1 and CDR2 from the germline V gene are MDHEN and SYDVKM. The CDR3 is 15 residues long. The CDR3 sequence: CASSFHGGEQETQYF. The CDR3 region has the DNA TGTGCCAGCAGTTTCCACGGAGGGGAGCAAGAGACCCAGTACTTC.

Comment on this clone: Compared with germline, one end of the junction differs, possibly owing to a read error. The CDR3 DNA reads as TGTGCCAGCGGTGACAGGGTCGCCAACTATGGCTACACCTTC. Translating gives CASGDRVANYGYTF. The V and J genes are TRBV6-1 and TRBJ1-2; 7 bases map to TRBD1. The CDR3 sequence is 14 residues long. Germline values: CDR1 MNHNS, CDR2 SASEGT.

The V gene is TRBV6-5, the J gene TRBJ2-2, with TRBD1 identical over 8 bases. Germline lookup yields CDR1 MNHEY and CDR2 SVGAGI. J lost 9 bases, V lost 6 bases, and 6 bases had no gene match. The CDR3 contains 13 residues. The CDR3 sequence: CASSRDRGRELFF. CDR3 DNA sequence: TGTGCCAGCAGCCGCGACAGGGGTCGGGAGCTGTTTTTT.

The CDR3 here is CASSLGGAMNTEAFF. Here the CDR3 DNA reads TGTGCCAGCAGTTTAGGTGGGGCTATGAACACTGAAGCTTTCTTT. This rearrangement joins TRBV27 to TRBJ1-1; weak D call: TRBD1 (5 bases). Germline CDR1 and CDR2: MNHEY and SMNVEV (reference sequence). This CDR3 is built from 15 residues. Trimming cost V 2 bases and J 0 bases, with 10 bases left between them.

The chain couples TRBV5-6 to TRBJ2-1; perhaps TRBD1 as D (5 bases). Trimming pared 0 bases from V and 12 bases from J, leaving 10 bases between. This CDR3 is 12 amino acids long. Germline V gene lookup returns CDR1 SGHDT and CDR2 YYEEEE. This CDR3 reads CASSLEQQVQFF. Written as DNA, the CDR3 is TGTGCCAGCAGCTTGGAGCAACAGGTGCAGTTCTTC. Variable domain in full (rest from reference TRBV5-6 and TRBJ2-1): DAGVTQSPTHLIKTRGQQVTLRCSPKSGHDTVSWYQQALGQGPQFIFQYYEEEERQRGNFPDRFSGHQFPNYSSELNVNALLLGDSALYLCASSLEQQVQFFGPGTRLTVL.

This clone has a handful of counts. The sample carries other DNA sequences with the same CDR3. The chain carries TRBV6-2 or TRBV6-3 and TRBJ2-7; D perhaps matches TRBD1 (5 bases). The germline V gene has CDR1 MNHEY and CDR2 SVGEGT. The CDR3 has 13 residues. V was cut by 0 bases and J by 2 bases, with 5 bases left in between. The CDR3 loop is CASSYSGAYEQYF. DNA for the CDR3: TGTGCCAGCAGTTACTCAGGGGCCTACGAGCAGTACTTC.

This clone was seen more than once but under ten times. The chain couples TRBV18 to TRBJ2-7, with D possibly matching TRBD1 (6 bases). CDR1 is KGHSH, CDR2 LQKENI, per germline. The length of the CDR3 is 15 residues. Trimming removed 3 bases at V and 5 bases at J, with 17 bases between. The CDR3 loop reads CASSPQSGQVNEQYF. The CDR3 nucleotides read TGTGCCAGCTCACCCCAATCGGGACAAGTAAACGAGCAGTACTTC.

The chain carries TRBV7-2 and TRBJ1-2; the D gene is possibly TRBD1 (6 bases). The CDR3 length is 13 residues. V lost 3 bases and J 5 bases, leaving 10 bases between the germline ends. Germline lookup yields CDR1 SGHTA and CDR2 FQGNSA. Written as DNA, the CDR3 is TGTGCCAGCAGCTTCAACAGGGCATATGGCTACACCTTC. Encoded protein: CASSFNRAYGYTF.